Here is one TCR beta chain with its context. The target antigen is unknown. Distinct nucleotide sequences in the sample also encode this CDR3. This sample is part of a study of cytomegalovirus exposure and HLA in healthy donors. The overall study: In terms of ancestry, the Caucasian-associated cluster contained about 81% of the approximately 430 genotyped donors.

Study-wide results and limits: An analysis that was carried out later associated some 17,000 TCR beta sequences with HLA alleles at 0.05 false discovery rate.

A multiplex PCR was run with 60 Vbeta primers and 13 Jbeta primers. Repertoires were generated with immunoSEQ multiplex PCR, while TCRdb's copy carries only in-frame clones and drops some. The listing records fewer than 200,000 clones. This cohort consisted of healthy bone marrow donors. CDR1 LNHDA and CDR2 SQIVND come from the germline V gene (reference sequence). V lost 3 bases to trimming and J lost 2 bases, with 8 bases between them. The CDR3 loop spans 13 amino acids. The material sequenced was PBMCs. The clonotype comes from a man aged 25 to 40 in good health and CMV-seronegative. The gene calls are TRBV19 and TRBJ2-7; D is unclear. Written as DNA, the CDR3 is TGTGCCAGTAGTATCGGTGGAGCCTACGAGCAGTACTTC. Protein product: CASSIGGAYEQYF.